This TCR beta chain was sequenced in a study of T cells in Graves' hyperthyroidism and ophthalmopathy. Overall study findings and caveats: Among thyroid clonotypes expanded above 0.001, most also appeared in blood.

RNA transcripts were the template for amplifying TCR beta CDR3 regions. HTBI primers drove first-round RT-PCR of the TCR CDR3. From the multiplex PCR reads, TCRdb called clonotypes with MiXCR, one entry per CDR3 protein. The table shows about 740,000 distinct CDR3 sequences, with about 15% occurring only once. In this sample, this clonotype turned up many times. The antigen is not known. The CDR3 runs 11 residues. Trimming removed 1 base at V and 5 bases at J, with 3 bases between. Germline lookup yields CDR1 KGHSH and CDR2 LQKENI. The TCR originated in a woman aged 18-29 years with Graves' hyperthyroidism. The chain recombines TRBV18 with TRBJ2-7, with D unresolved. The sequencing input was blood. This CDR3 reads CASSPQNEQYF. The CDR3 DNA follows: TGTGCCAGCTCACCACAGAACGAGCAGTACTTC.